Listed here are 14 T cell receptor beta chains from one sample, sequenced in a study of blood T cell repertoires in COVID-19. Profiled with immunoSEQ multiplex PCR; TCRdb holds only in-frame clones, not every one. The sample records 95,000 to 150,000 clones, roughly 84% being singletons. Sequenced input: PBMCs or T cells enriched from blood (not recorded which). These receptor sequences come from a woman aged 25 to 39 who had recovered from COVID-19.

J is TRBJ1-1 and V is TRBV28, with D possibly matching TRBD1 (6 bases). This CDR3 is built from 15 residues. The germline CDR1 and CDR2 sequences are MDHEN and SYDVKM. The germline V and J ends were trimmed by 7 bases and 0 bases, with 15 bases remaining between them. The CDR3 bases are TGTGCCAGCATCTCAGGGGCAGGGGTGAACACTGAAGCTTTCTTT. Translation gives CASISGAGVNTEAFF.

This chain links TRBV30 with TRBJ2-3; D may be TRBD2 (6 bases). The germline gives CDR1 GTSNPN, CDR2 SVGIG (reference sequence). CDR3 length: 13 amino acids. The V gene lost 1 base and the J gene lost 7 bases, with 12 bases spanning the gap. CDR3 region: CAWSGVGGYTQYF. CDR3 DNA: TGTGCCTGGAGTGGCGTGGGAGGATATACGCAGTATTTT. The whole variable domain, remainder taken from reference TRBV30 and TRBJ2-3, is SQTIHQWPATLVQPVGSPLSLECTVEGTSNPNLYWYRQAAGRGLQLLFYSVGIGQISSEVPQNLSASRPQDRQFILSSKKLLLSDSGFYLCAWSGVGGYTQYFGPGTRLTVL.

The chain joins TRBV11-2 to TRBJ1-2; D is undetermined. This CDR3 has 13 amino acids. Trimming left V 1 base short and J 5 bases short, with 8 bases between. Per germline, CDR1 SGHAT and CDR2 FQNNGV. The CDR3 sequence is CASSLGHPYGYTF. The CDR3 DNA reads as TGTGCCAGCAGCTTAGGACACCCGTATGGCTACACCTTC.

The rearrangement uses TRBV30 and TRBJ2-7; D perhaps matches TRBD1 (5 bases). The CDR3 spans 11 residues. Per germline, CDR1 GTSNPN and CDR2 SVGIG (reference sequence). V lost 4 bases and J 2 bases, leaving 6 bases between the germline ends. The CDR3: CAWKGTYEQYF. CDR3 in DNA: TGTGCCTGGAAGGGGACCTACGAGCAGTACTTC.

The chain uses TRBV7-3 and TRBJ2-2, with D maybe TRBD2 (6 bases). V was shortened by 5 bases and J by 5 bases, with 12 bases between the two germline ends. The CDR3 is made up of 14 amino acids. Germline V gives CDR1 SGHTA, CDR2 FQGTGA. CDR3 residues: CASSASLATGELFF. In DNA, the CDR3 is TGTGCCAGCAGCGCCTCACTAGCAACCGGGGAGCTGTTTTTT.

The chain is built from TRBV30 and TRBJ2-7; TRBD2 is a possible D gene (7 bases). The CDR3 has 13 amino acids. V lost 5 bases to trimming and J lost 5 bases, with 16 bases between them. Germline V gene lookup returns CDR1 GTSNPN and CDR2 SVGIG (reference sequence). CDR3 in amino acids: CAWSVWGGDEQYF. For the CDR3, the DNA is TGTGCCTGGTCAGTATGGGGGGGCGACGAGCAGTACTTC.

The rearrangement joins TRBV30 to TRBJ1-3; TRBD1 aligns across 7 bases. Trimming took 5 bases from V and 7 from J; bases not matched to a gene: 8. Germline V gene sequence: CDR1 GTSNPN, CDR2 SVGIG (reference sequence). The CDR3 is 13 residues long. The CDR3 is CAWGQGDKNTIYF. CDR3 sequence (DNA): TGTGCCTGGGGCCAGGGGGACAAGAACACCATATATTTT.

The chain recombines TRBV27 with TRBJ1-3; 7 nucleotides align to TRBD1. CDR1 and CDR2 from the germline V gene are MNHEY and SMNVEV (reference sequence). The CDR3 is made up of 14 amino acids. Trimming took 2 bases from V and 4 from J; bases not matched to a gene: 2. CDR3 sequence: CASSLRGRGNTIYF. The DNA for the CDR3 is TGTGCCAGCAGTTTAAGGGGGCGGGGAAACACCATATATTTT.

V gene TRBV27 combines with J gene TRBJ1-1; D remains unclear. Germline V CDR1 and CDR2: MNHEY, SMNVEV (reference sequence). V was pared by 5 bases and J by 2 bases, with 9 bases between. CDR3 length: 13 amino acids. The CDR3, as DNA: TGTGCCAGCAGTCCCCGTTTTAACACTGAAGCTTTCTTT. Its translation: CASSPRFNTEAFF.

The chain uses TRBV4-1 and TRBJ1-1; TRBD1 aligns across 8 bases. Germline V gene lookup returns CDR1 MGHRA and CDR2 YSYEKL. The CDR3 is 14 residues long. J gave up 3 bases and V 4 bases, and 4 bases lay outside the gene matches. The CDR3 sequence: CASSPADRDTEAFF. The DNA for the CDR3 is TGCGCCAGCAGCCCGGCGGACAGGGACACTGAAGCTTTCTTT.

V and J are TRBV28 and TRBJ2-1, with TRBD1 as a possible D gene (6 bases). The CDR3 contains 14 residues. In germline, CDR1 is MDHEN, CDR2 SYDVKM. V was trimmed by 8 bases and J by 6 bases, leaving 17 bases between them. The CDR3 DNA reads as TGTGCCAGCGGCCCGACCTGGGACATCAATGAGCAGTTCTTC. It translates to CASGPTWDINEQFF.

V and J are TRBV19 and TRBJ1-5, with D unclear. From germline, CDR1 is LNHDA and CDR2 SQIVND (reference sequence). V gave up 7 bases and J gave up 6 bases, with 19 bases separating them. The CDR3 is 15 residues long. Here the CDR3 DNA reads TGTGCCAGTACCCATGGTGGTAGTTTGAGTCAGCCCCAGCATTTT. Translating it yields CASTHGGSLSQPQHF.

CDR3 sequence reads: CASRATGLLDQPQHF. In nucleotides, the CDR3 is TGTGCCAGCAGGGCGACAGGGCTCTTGGATCAGCCCCAGCATTTT. The V call is TRBV2, the J call TRBJ1-5, with 7 positions matching TRBD1. The germline V gene has CDR1 SNHLY and CDR2 FYNNEI. Trimming took 6 bases from V and 5 from J; bases not matched to a gene: 10. The CDR3 consists of 15 residues.

This sequence joins TRBV29-1 and TRBJ1-2; 10 nucleotides agree with TRBD1. The CDR3 loop spans 12 amino acids. CDR1 SQVTM and CDR2 ANQGSEA come from the germline V gene. V lost 4 bases and J lost 4; bases outside the gene matches: 0. The CDR3 is CSVGDRGYGYTF. The DNA of the CDR3 is TGCAGCGTTGGGGACAGGGGCTATGGCTACACCTTC. The variable domain in full, completed from reference TRBV29-1 and TRBJ1-2, reads SAVISQKPSRDICQRGTSLTIQCQVDSQVTMMFWYRQQPGQSLTLIATANQGSEATYESGFVIDKFPISRPNLTFSTLTVSNMSPEDSSIYLCSVGDRGYGYTFGSGTRLTVV.